This T cell receptor (beta chain) is drawn from a study of blood T cell repertoires in COVID-19 (dated by TCRdb to the early 2020s). About the study as a whole: Samples from collaborators originated in the United States, Italy and Spain and spanned both the acute and convalescent phases of COVID-19. The prospective study material was composed of cDNA or gDNA derived from T cells, B-cell-depleted T cells, or PBMCs. Deeply sampled blood TCRbeta repertoires from subjects exposed to, actively infected with, or recovered from COVID-19 were included in the dataset. The repertoires were released in a freely available public database intended as a resource for research on the immune response to SARS-CoV-2. Samples were obtained from the ongoing ImmuneRACE study (first 160 participants) and from some 1,200 subjects provided by 6 global collaborators. Nearly every sample came with metadata listing a de-identified subject ID, COVID-19 status, age in years and sex. HLA class I and class II types, where available, came from metadata supplied by the sample provider rather than from assay-based typing.

Overall study outcomes, separate from this receptor: How much clinical and demographic metadata was included differed by source and by participant, and the metadata was provided uncurated.

The collaborating institutions used their own protocols to collect whole blood in K2EDTA tubes. For TCRbeta analysis, collaborators shipped samples in one of three forms: frozen whole blood, isolated PBMCs, or DNA extracted from either of those sample types. This clone was detected once. Its recognized antigen is unknown. Base qualities are missing; no much larger clone stands one base away. CDR1 and CDR2 are read off the germline V gene (reference sequence) as LGHDT and YNNKEL. The trim is 6 bases for V and 4 bases for J, with a gap of 15 bases between the germline ends. The CDR3 has 14 amino acids, counting the end cysteine and phenylalanine. Only the CDR3 DNA is retained, 42 bases long and in frame from the first base. TCRbeta CDR3 regions were amplified from genomic DNA by means of the immunoSEQ Assay, a bias-controlled multiplex PCR. On the study's bioinformatics: Nucleated cell counts per sample were estimated from amplification of reference gene primers within the assay. To quantify the absolute abundance of each unique TCRbeta CDR3 rearrangement, sequence reads were collapsed and filtered. For each sample, productive Simpson clonality was calculated as the square root of Simpson's diversity index across productive rearrangements. TCRdb re-hosts the immuneACCESS table, in-frame sequences only. Its copies lack some clones; in the studies checked, an unresolved V gene accounts for under half of them, and the cause for the rest is not known. D and trimming come from the DNA, and the V and J calls and clone size come from that table. This sample comprises under 200,000 clones, about 88% of them detected only once. The ten largest clones take up roughly 0.99% of the sample.

This clonotype was obtained from a man younger than 35 with acute or convalescent COVID-19. The sequence joins TRBV3-1 (or the pseudogene TRBV3-2) to TRBJ1-2, with no reliable assignment of the D segment. The material sequenced was peripheral blood. CDR3 protein: CASRPAGSPYGYTF. The DNA reads TGTGCCAGCAGACCCGCGGGGAGTCCCTATGGCTACACCTTC.